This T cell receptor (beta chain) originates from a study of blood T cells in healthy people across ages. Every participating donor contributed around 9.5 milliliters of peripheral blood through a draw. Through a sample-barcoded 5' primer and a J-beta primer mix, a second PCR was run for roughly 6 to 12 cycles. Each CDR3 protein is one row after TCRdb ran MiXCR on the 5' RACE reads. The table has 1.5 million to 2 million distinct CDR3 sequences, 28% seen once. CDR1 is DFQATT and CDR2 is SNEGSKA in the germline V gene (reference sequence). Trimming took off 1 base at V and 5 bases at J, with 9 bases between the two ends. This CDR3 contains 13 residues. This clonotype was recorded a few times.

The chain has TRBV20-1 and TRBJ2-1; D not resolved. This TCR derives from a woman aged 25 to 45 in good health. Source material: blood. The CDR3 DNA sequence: TGCAGTGCTAGAGGTGAAAGGCACAATGAGCAGTTCTTC. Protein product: CSARGERHNEQFF.